This paragraph covers one T cell receptor beta chain sequence. Its antigen remains unknown. Specified time point: baseline pretreatment blood. Treatment here: 15 Gy SBRT to primary tumor, nephrectomy 4 weeks later. The method was immunoSEQ multiplex PCR; TCRdb's version includes in-frame clones alone and lacks a portion of them. The sample has about 140,000 clones, around 78% seen once. The sample comes from a study of radiation and T cells in renal cell carcinoma. The wider study: Nephrectomy followed 15 Gy stereotactic body radiation by 4 weeks.

Broader study findings: From baseline, blood top tumor clonotypes peaked at 2 weeks post-radiation.

This sample comprised blood, obtained from a patient whose treatment included radiotherapy and nephrectomy. The source is a woman aged 45-65 years with renal cell carcinoma.

The CDR3 coding sequence is TGTGCCAGCAGTGATCGGGTTAGCGGGAGGATATACGAGCAGTACTTC. The encoded protein is CASSDRVSGRIYEQYF. The chain links TRBV2 to TRBJ2-7; 10 bases are a match to TRBD2. The CDR3 totals 16 residues. The V segment lost 3 bases and the J segment 4 bases; nucleotides outside the gene matches: 9. Germline V lookup: CDR1 SNHLY, CDR2 FYNNEI.